The present T cell receptor beta chain was sequenced within a study of blood T cell repertoires in COVID-19. Across the study: T cells, B-cell-depleted T cells, or PBMCs supplied cDNA or gDNA.

In the original analysis: The assay estimated nucleated cells by amplifying reference gene primers. The assay was immunoSEQ multiplex PCR, and TCRdb's table has in-frame clones only and misses some. V and J calls and clone size are as listed in that table; D and trimming were resolved from the DNA. The sample carries 200,000 to 250,000 clones, approximately 80% recorded once. Cohorts were assigned according to the clinical history that participants reported. The specimen was PBMCs or T cells enriched from blood (not recorded which). This TCR was sampled from a woman aged 60-75 years who had recovered from COVID-19.

This chain's CDR3 is CASSFPGQGWNEQFF. In DNA form, the CDR3 reads TGTGCCAGCAGCTTCCCGGGACAGGGTTGGAATGAGCAGTTCTTC. The chain recombines TRBV7-9 with TRBJ2-1; TRBD1 matches at 9 bases. The J segment lost 7 bases and the V segment lost 3 bases, leaving 7 bases of the junction unmatched. From germline, CDR1 is SEHNR and CDR2 FQNEAQ (reference sequence). This CDR3 is built from 15 residues.